Shown below are 10 T cell receptor beta chains from a single sample sequenced in a study of cytomegalovirus exposure and HLA in healthy donors. The PCR was carried out with 60 Vbeta primers and 13 Jbeta primers. Sequenced by immunoSEQ multiplex PCR; TCRdb stores in-frame clones only, minus some. The sample records 90,000 to 140,000 clones, 76% being singletons. Sequenced material: PBMCs. The source of these receptors is a man aged 40-49 years in good health and CMV-seropositive.

The J gene is TRBJ2-1, the V gene TRBV7-2, with TRBD2 matching 8 bases. V lost 1 base and J lost 2; bases outside the gene matches: 1. CDR1 and CDR2 (germline): SGHTA, FQGNSA. CDR3 length: 15 amino acids. The CDR3 DNA follows: TGTGCCAGCAGCTTAGAGCGGGGGCCCTACAATGAGCAGTTCTTC. Residues: CASSLERGPYNEQFF.

In DNA, the CDR3 is TGTGCCAGCAGCCCGTCGACAGGGTTCTACGAGCAGTACTTC. This encodes CASSPSTGFYEQYF. This chain joins TRBV7-3 and TRBJ2-7, with 7 bases lining up with TRBD1. V shed 5 bases and J 3 bases; nucleotides not matched to a gene: 7. Germline lookup yields CDR1 SGHTA and CDR2 FQGTGA. The CDR3 spans 14 residues.

This chain connects TRBV5-4 to TRBJ2-2; 8 bases are a match to TRBD2. V gave up 0 bases and J gave up 1 base; unmatched junction bases: 2. The CDR3 sequence is 16 residues long. CDR1 SGHNT and CDR2 YYREEE come from the germline V gene (reference sequence). The CDR3 sequence: CASSLAAGGNTGELFF. The DNA for the CDR3 is TGTGCCAGCAGCTTGGCGGCGGGGGGGAACACCGGGGAGCTGTTTTTT.

The chain carries TRBV10-3 and TRBJ2-1; 9 bases agree with TRBD2. J lost 14 bases, V lost 4 bases, and 12 bases had no gene match. The germline V gene encodes CDR1 ENHRY and CDR2 SYGVKD. This CDR3 has 14 amino acids. Here the CDR3 DNA reads TGTGCCATCAGTGGCGGGGGGGCGGGATCCGGAAAGTTCTTC. Its protein is CAISGGGAGSGKFF.

V is TRBV11-2 and J is TRBJ1-1; TRBD1 agrees at 12 bases. Germline assignment: CDR1 SGHAT and CDR2 FQNNGV. J lost 4 bases, V lost 4 bases, and 4 bases had no gene match. The CDR3 is made up of 15 amino acids. The CDR3 DNA sequence: TGTGCCAGCAGCTGGGACAGGGGGCTTTCCACTGAAGCTTTCTTT. The encoded protein is CASSWDRGLSTEAFF.

This clone was detected a few times. The genes are TRBV2 and TRBJ1-4; D might be TRBD1 (6 bases). The germline CDR1 and CDR2 sequences are SNHLY and FYNNEI. V shed 7 bases and J shed 8 bases, with 17 bases lying between them. This CDR3 region has 14 residues. The CDR3 bases are TGTGCCAGCATGGACCGGACAGAAGGGGAAAAACTGTTTTTT. Encoded protein: CASMDRTEGEKLFF.

The chain couples TRBV6-5 to TRBJ2-5; no clear D gene. V lost 10 bases and J lost 6, with 12 bases in between. Germline CDR1 and CDR2: MNHEY and SVGAGI. The CDR3 runs to 11 residues. The CDR3, as DNA: TGTGCCACCTCCCAGGTGAAGACCCAGTACTTC. Amino acid sequence: CATSQVKTQYF.

V usage is TRBV7-2 and J usage is TRBJ2-7; D possibly corresponds to TRBD2 (7 bases). Per germline, CDR1 SGHTA and CDR2 FQGNSA. V was cut by 4 bases and J by 0 bases, with 13 bases left in between. This CDR3 contains 15 residues. The CDR3: CASSSWGGLSYEQYF. As DNA, the CDR3 is TGTGCCAGCAGCTCGTGGGGGGGCCTCTCCTACGAGCAGTACTTC.

V gene TRBV28 combines with J gene TRBJ2-7; D remains unclear. The length of the CDR3 is 13 residues. Germline CDR1 MDHEN, CDR2 SYDVKM. V was shortened by 1 base and J by 2 bases, with 6 bases between the two germline ends. CDR3 DNA: TGTGCCAGCAGTTTATCCAGTACCTACGAGCAGTACTTC. This gives the protein CASSLSSTYEQYF.

This rearrangement joins TRBV5-6 to TRBJ2-1; 9 bases fit TRBD2. Germline values: CDR1 SGHDT, CDR2 YYEEEE. V shed 4 bases, J shed 6 bases, and the junction held 11 bases outside the gene matches. This CDR3 region has 16 residues. CDR3 sequence: CASSPRRLAGLNEQFF. The DNA for the CDR3 is TGTGCCAGCAGCCCCAGGCGGCTAGCGGGGCTCAATGAGCAGTTCTTC.